This T cell receptor beta chain emerged from a study of blood T cell repertoires in COVID-19. About the research overall: Acute and convalescent COVID-19 samples came from the United States, Italy and Spain.

Looked up from germline, CDR1 is LNHDA and CDR2 is SQIVND (reference sequence). Between the trimmed V and J ends, which lost 8 bases and 2 bases, there was a span of 11 bases. The CDR3 covers 13 residues. Those enrolled in Seattle joined during active infection and were followed longitudinally afterward. The authors' processing: The authors estimated nucleated cell counts from reference gene primer amplification. Generated by immunoSEQ multiplex PCR, the TCRdb table keeps only in-frame clones and is missing some. That table supplies the V and J calls and clone size; D and trimming were determined from the DNA. The table shows 130,000 to 150,000 clones, with 80% to 90% occurring only once.

Material: peripheral blood. The chain combines TRBV19 with TRBJ2-3; D is perhaps TRBD1 (6 bases). The sequence came from a man in his late teens or twenties with COVID-19, enrolled during active disease. CDR3 bases: TGTGCCAGTGCCAGGGGACACACAGATACGCAGTATTTT. Translated, it gives CASARGHTDTQYF.